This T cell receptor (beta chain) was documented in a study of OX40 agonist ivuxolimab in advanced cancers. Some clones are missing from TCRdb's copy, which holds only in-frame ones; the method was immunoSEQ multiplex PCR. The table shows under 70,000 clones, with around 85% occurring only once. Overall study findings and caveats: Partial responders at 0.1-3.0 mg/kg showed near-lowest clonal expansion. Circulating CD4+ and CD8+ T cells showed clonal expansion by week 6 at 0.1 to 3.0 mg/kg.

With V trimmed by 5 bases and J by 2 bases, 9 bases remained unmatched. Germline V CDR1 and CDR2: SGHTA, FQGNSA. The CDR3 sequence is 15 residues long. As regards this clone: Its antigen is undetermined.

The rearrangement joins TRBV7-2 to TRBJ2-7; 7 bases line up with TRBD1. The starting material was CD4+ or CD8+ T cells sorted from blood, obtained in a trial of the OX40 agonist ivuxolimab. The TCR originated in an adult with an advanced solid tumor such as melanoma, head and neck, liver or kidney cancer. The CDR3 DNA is TGTGCCAGCAGCCCCCTACAGGGGACAACCTACGAGCAGTACTTC. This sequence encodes CASSPLQGTTYEQYF.